This T cell receptor beta chain emerged from a study of cytomegalovirus exposure and HLA in healthy donors. V lost 3 bases, J lost 5 bases, and 6 bases stayed unmatched. This CDR3 region has 14 residues. CDR1 and CDR2 (germline): GTSNPN, SVGIG (reference sequence). 13 Jbeta primers and 60 Vbeta primers were used for the PCR. The protocol was immunoSEQ multiplex PCR, while the TCRdb copy is restricted to in-frame clones and leaves out a portion. The repertoire holds around 140,000 clones, with just under 80% as singletons. This chain connects TRBV30 to TRBJ2-1; 8 bases align to TRBD2. The sequence was collected from a woman under 30 in good health and CMV-seronegative. The specimen was PBMCs. CDR3 in amino acids: CAWRGRLANNEQFF. The DNA of the CDR3 is TGTGCCTGGAGAGGGAGACTAGCGAACAATGAGCAGTTCTTC.